A single sample gave rise to the 32 T cell receptor beta chains below, sequenced in a study of T cell repertoires in cytomegalovirus infection. Antigen specificity for these receptors is unknown. Each CDR3 protein is one row after TCRdb ran MiXCR on the reads. The sample includes 700,000 to 850,000 distinct CDR3 sequences, about 33% of them seen just once. Sequencing was performed on cultured CD8+ T cells from PBMCs, taken from culture after CMV antigen stimulation. These TCRs come from a human donor in good health (CMV status not recorded). Some clones in this sample may be carry-over from other donors' samples.

The J gene is TRBJ2-1, the V gene TRBV12-5, with D tentatively TRBD2 (5 bases). The germline V gene encodes CDR1 LGHNT and CDR2 FRNRAP. This CDR3 is 18 amino acids long. V was trimmed by 0 bases and J by 0 bases, leaving 15 bases between them. The CDR3 DNA reads as TGTGCTAGTGGTTTGGTACTAGAGGGAAAAATCTCCTACAATGAGCAGTTCTTC. Translated: CASGLVLEGKISYNEQFF.

As concerns this clonotype: Given a much more abundant clone one base away, this may be a read error. The J gene is TRBJ2-1, the V gene TRBV7-8; 8 nucleotides match TRBD2. The CDR3 extends over 17 amino acids. The germline CDR1 and CDR2 sequences are SGHVS and FQNEAQ. In nucleotides, the CDR3 is TGTGCCAACAGCTTGTTGGAGCGGGGGCCTTTCTACAATGAGCAGTTCTTC. The encoded protein is CANSLLERGPFYNEQFF.

Notes on this clonotype: Since a much larger clone is just one base distant, this may be a read error. J is TRBJ1-2 and V is TRBV7-6, with 11 bases matching TRBD1. From germline, CDR1 is SGHVS and CDR2 FNYEAQ. V lost 5 bases to trimming and J lost 8 bases; unmatched junction nucleotides: 10. The CDR3 is 15 amino acids. The CDR3 coding sequence is TGTGCCAGCAGCGCAGAGGACAGGGGGCTTGGCGGCTACACCTTC. Translated: CASSAEDRGLGGYTF.

V gene TRBV7-9 combines with J gene TRBJ2-2; 7 bases are shared with TRBD2. CDR3 length: 15 residues. The germline V gene encodes CDR1 SEHNR and CDR2 FQNEAQ (reference sequence). V lost 6 bases and J lost 0; bases outside the gene matches: 4. DNA of the CDR3: TGTGCCAGCAGTGGGGGGGTAACGAACACCGGGGAGCTGTTTTTT. It specifies CASSGGVTNTGELFF.

The chain is built from TRBV6-5 and TRBJ1-1, with D possibly matching TRBD1 (5 bases). The CDR3 is 15 amino acids. Germline lookup yields CDR1 MNHEY and CDR2 SVGAGI. V was pared by 0 bases and J by 6 bases, with 14 bases between. This chain's CDR3 is CASSYSTAGLAEAFF. The DNA for the CDR3 is TGTGCCAGCAGTTACTCGACGGCGGGACTCGCTGAAGCTTTCTTT.

The V call is TRBV6-5, the J call TRBJ1-2, with D unresolved. CDR1 and CDR2 from the germline V gene are MNHEY and SVGAGI. The CDR3 consists of 16 residues. V was clipped by 6 bases and J by 0 bases, with 17 bases between them. CDR3 sequence (DNA): TGTGCCAGCAGGGACTCCTCGGGTCATCCTAACTATGGCTACACCTTC. This translates into CASRDSSGHPNYGYTF.

This clonotype was counted a few times. This chain links TRBV19 with TRBJ2-1; 8 bases align to TRBD2. The CDR3 spans 16 residues. The V gene end was trimmed by 3 bases and the J gene end by 0 bases; junction bases not matched to a gene: 4. Germline V gene lookup returns CDR1 LNHDA and CDR2 SQIVND (reference sequence). CDR3 DNA: TGTGCCAGTAGTATTAGCGGGGCGAGCTCCTACAATGAGCAGTTCTTC. Translating it yields CASSISGASSYNEQFF.

In its sample, this clonotype was seen many times. The V call is TRBV6-2 or TRBV6-3, the J call TRBJ1-5; TRBD1 is a possible D gene (5 bases). Germline V CDR1 and CDR2: MNHEY, SVGEGT. Trimming took off 7 bases at V and 2 bases at J, with 21 bases between the two ends. This CDR3 is built from 17 residues. This CDR3 reads CASTPYGTPRGNQPQHF. CDR3 coding DNA: TGTGCCAGCACTCCCTATGGGACCCCCAGGGGCAATCAGCCCCAGCATTTT.

This clonotype was detected a few times. The V and J genes are TRBV7-9 and TRBJ2-2, with TRBD2 matching over 11 bases. The CDR3 has 16 residues. V was clipped by 6 bases and J by 1 base; unmatched bases: 4. Germline-derived CDR1 and CDR2 are SEHNR and FQNEAQ (reference sequence). The CDR3 bases are TGTGCCAGCAGACATACTAGCGGGAGGAACACCGGGGAGCTGTTTTTT. Protein: CASRHTSGRNTGELFF.

V and J are TRBV6-1 and TRBJ2-7; TRBD1 might be the D (6 bases). Deletions cut 5 bases from V and 0 bases from J, with 14 bases between. The CDR3 is 15 amino acids. The germline gives CDR1 MNHNS, CDR2 SASEGT. The CDR3 nucleotides read TGTGCCAGCAGTCAGTATAGGGGGTTCTCCTACGAGCAGTACTTC. Its translation: CASSQYRGFSYEQYF.

The rearrangement links TRBV27 to TRBJ1-2; possible D gene TRBD1, 5 bases. CDR3 size: 15 residues. Germline loops: CDR1 MNHEY, CDR2 SMNVEV (reference sequence). With 6 bases removed from V and 2 bases from J, the gap between germline ends came to 16 bases. The CDR3 sequence: CASSTTGGTNYGYTF. The DNA for the CDR3 is TGTGCCAGCAGCACAACGGGGGGAACGAACTATGGCTACACCTTC.

The J gene is TRBJ2-1, the V gene TRBV4-1; perhaps D is TRBD1 or TRBD2 (6 bases each). This CDR3 region has 18 residues. Per germline, CDR1 MGHRA and CDR2 YSYEKL. Trimming cost V 4 bases and J 0 bases, with 19 bases left between them. The CDR3 nucleotides are TGCGCCAGCAGCCCCTCTTACGGGGGCTCTAGCTCCTACAATGAGCAGTTCTTC. This translates into CASSPSYGGSSSYNEQFF.

The CDR3 nucleotides read TGCGCCAGCAGCCAGGACAGTCTAGGCTACGAGCAGTACTTC. It yields the protein CASSQDSLGYEQYF. This chain uses TRBV5-1 with TRBJ2-7; the D gene is possibly TRBD1 (6 bases). The V end lost 4 bases, the J end lost 3 bases, and 14 bases lay between the germline ends. The CDR3 runs 14 residues. The germline V gene encodes CDR1 SGHRS and CDR2 YFSETQ.

V and J are TRBV10-3 and TRBJ2-7, with D tentatively TRBD1 (6 bases). The CDR3 spans 16 residues. Germline lookup yields CDR1 ENHRY and CDR2 SYGVKD. With 0 bases removed from V and 1 base from J, the gap between germline ends came to 13 bases. The CDR3 is CAISESGRQDSYEQYV. The CDR3 nucleotides are TGTGCCATCAGTGAGTCGGGCAGACAGGATTCCTACGAGCAGTACGTC.

This clonotype came up many times. The V and J genes are TRBV7-8 and TRBJ2-7, with D perhaps TRBD2 (5 bases). This CDR3 has 13 amino acids. The germline V gene has CDR1 SGHVS and CDR2 FQNEAQ. V gave up 8 bases and J gave up 1 base, with 12 bases separating them. DNA of the CDR3: TGTGCCAGCTCGGACGGGGAGTCCTACGAGCAGTACGTC. Translation gives CASSDGESYEQYV.

The table lists this clonotype with a few counts. One junction end disagrees with the germline gene, perhaps due to a read error. The chain joins TRBV15 to TRBJ1-5; D uncertain. The CDR3 contains 13 residues. Germline assignment: CDR1 LNHNV and CDR2 YYDKDF (reference sequence). The CDR3 protein is CATSRGKGQPQHF. The CDR3 region has the DNA TGTGCCACCAGCAGAGGAAAGGGTCAGCCCCAACATTTT.

This chain uses TRBV2 with TRBJ1-1, with a weak D call TRBD1 (6 bases). Trimming left V 6 bases short and J 6 bases short, with 17 bases between. The CDR3 length is 14 residues. CDR1 SNHLY and CDR2 FYNNEI come from the germline V gene. CDR3 coding DNA: TGTGCCAGCAGAAAACAGGGAGGCGAGGCTGAAGCTTTCTTT. This sequence encodes CASRKQGGEAEAFF. Looking up the rest from reference TRBV2 and TRBJ1-1 gives the full variable domain: EPEVTQTPSHQVTQMGQEVILRCVPISNHLYFYWYRQILGQKVEFLVSFYNNEISEKSEIFDDQFSVERPDGSNFTLKIRSTKLEDSAMYFCASRKQGGEAEAFFGQGTRLTVV.

The chain combines TRBV7-6 with TRBJ1-3; D possibly corresponds to TRBD1 (5 bases). The CDR3 loop spans 12 amino acids. The V gene's germline CDR1 is SGHVS and CDR2 FNYEAQ. The V end was cut by 1 base, the J end by 11 bases, with 9 bases between. The CDR3 DNA reads as TGTGCCAGCAGCTTAGGAGGGGACGCCATATATTTT. Protein product: CASSLGGDAIYF.

As regards this clonotype: A clone one base away is much larger, so this may be a read error. The V call is TRBV7-2, the J call TRBJ1-5; D remains ambiguous. Germline V gene sequence: CDR1 SGHTA, CDR2 FQGNSA. The V gene lost 2 bases and the J gene lost 0 bases, with 14 bases spanning the gap. CDR3 size: 17 residues. The CDR3 region has the DNA TGTGCCAGCAGCTTAACGAGGACGGAATATAGCAATCAGCCCCAGCATTTT. Its protein is CASSLTRTEYSNQPQHF. Full variable domain (rest looked up from reference TRBV7-2 and TRBJ1-5): GAGVSQSPSNKVTEKGKDVELRCDPISGHTALYWYRQSLGQGLEFLIYFQGNSAPDKSGLPSDRFSAERTGGSVSTLTIQRTQQEDSAVYLCASSLTRTEYSNQPQHFGDGTRLSIL.

The chain recombines TRBV11-2 with TRBJ1-2; a weak D match, TRBD1 (6 bases). The V end lost 8 bases, the J end lost 1 base, and 17 bases lay between the germline ends. Germline V gene sequence: CDR1 SGHAT, CDR2 FQNNGV. The CDR3 is 15 residues long. The DNA for the CDR3 is TGTGCCAGCCTAGGGGCAGGGGCCCTTAACTATGGCTACACCTTC. Translating it yields CASLGAGALNYGYTF.

The table lists this clonotype with a few counts. The V and J genes are TRBV20-1 and TRBJ2-3; possibly TRBD2 for D (5 bases). CDR3 length equals 12 residues. V lost 3 bases to trimming and J lost 1 base, with 5 bases between them. Germline CDR1 is DFQATT and CDR2 is SNEGSKA (reference sequence). Written as DNA, the CDR3 is TGCAGTGCTAGCGGGGGCACAGATACGCAGTATTTT. Translating gives CSASGGTDTQYF.

This clonotype was seen more than once but under ten times. This chain links TRBV9 with TRBJ1-1, with D maybe TRBD1 (6 bases). The CDR3 totals 14 residues. CDR1 and CDR2 (germline): SGDLS, YYNGEE. The V and J ends lost 3 bases and 6 bases respectively, with 15 bases between them. CDR3 region: CASSARDGGAEAFF. The CDR3 region has the DNA TGTGCCAGCAGCGCAAGAGACGGGGGCGCTGAAGCTTTCTTT.

This clonotype was seen ten or more times. V is TRBV7-2 and J is TRBJ1-2, with 7 bases lining up with TRBD1. This CDR3 has 14 amino acids. Trimming removed 3 bases from V and 4 bases from J; junction bases left unmatched: 5. In germline, CDR1 is SGHTA, CDR2 FQGNSA. This CDR3 reads CASSLNRGSYGYTF. CDR3 sequence (DNA): TGTGCCAGCAGCTTGAACAGGGGATCCTATGGCTACACCTTC.

This clonotype has only a few counts. V usage is TRBV12-3 or TRBV12-4 and J usage is TRBJ1-2; 7 bases map to TRBD1. V lost 4 bases and J lost 3; bases outside the gene matches: 5. CDR3 length equals 14 residues. CDR3 region: CASSSRQGDYGYTF. The CDR3 nucleotides read TGTGCCAGCAGTTCGAGACAGGGAGACTATGGCTACACCTTC.

This clonotype was seen repeatedly, ten times or more. The chain links TRBV7-3 to TRBJ2-7; perhaps TRBD2 as D (5 bases). V was clipped by 6 bases and J by 2 bases, with 17 bases between them. Germline CDR1 SGHTA, CDR2 FQGTGA. The CDR3 loop spans 15 amino acids. CDR3 DNA: TGTGCCAGCAGTTGCAGAGGGTGGGTTACCTACGAGCAGTACGTC. Amino acid sequence: CASSCRGWVTYEQYV.

The V and J genes are TRBV7-8 and TRBJ1-2; 7 bases match TRBD1. The CDR3 runs to 13 residues. Germline loops: CDR1 SGHVS, CDR2 FQNEAQ. Trimming at V came to 5 bases and at J to 7 bases, leaving 7 bases not matched to a gene. CDR3 loop: CASSLEGAGGYTF. The CDR3 DNA reads TGTGCCAGCAGCCTGGAGGGGGCAGGTGGCTACACCTTC.

This clonotype was counted between two and nine times. The rearrangement joins TRBV19 to TRBJ2-4, with 7 bases lining up with TRBD2. The CDR3 spans 15 residues. In germline, CDR1 is LNHDA, CDR2 SQIVND (reference sequence). The junction had 10 bases not matched to a gene; V was cut back by 5 bases and J by 6 bases. The CDR3, as DNA: TGTGCCAGTAGTCTCCGGGGCGGGGGAGGAAACATTCAGTACTTC. Its protein is CASSLRGGGGNIQYF.

This clonotype has a handful of counts. This chain connects TRBV7-9 to TRBJ1-2; D is perhaps TRBD1 (6 bases). V lost 6 bases and J lost 7, with 12 bases in between. The germline V gene has CDR1 SEHNR and CDR2 FQNEAQ (reference sequence). This CDR3 region has 12 residues. The CDR3 reads CASRPTGFGYTF. The CDR3 bases are TGTGCCAGCAGGCCTACAGGGTTTGGCTACACCTTC.

In this sample, this clonotype turned up a few times. This rearrangement joins TRBV7-2 to TRBJ2-1, with TRBD2 matching over 8 bases. V shed 10 bases and J 7 bases; nucleotides not matched to a gene: 9. The V gene's germline CDR1 is SGHTA and CDR2 FQGNSA. This CDR3 contains 13 residues. The CDR3 loop reads CAITGGISNEQFF. CDR3 bases: TGTGCCATCACGGGAGGGATTAGTAATGAGCAGTTCTTC.

This chain joins TRBV11-2 and TRBJ2-3; no definite D call. This CDR3 has 13 residues. CDR1 and CDR2 (germline): SGHAT, FQNNGV. Trimming shortened V by 2 bases and J by 6 bases, and 9 bases separated the two germline ends. CDR3: CASSLTSWDTQYF. The CDR3 DNA follows: TGTGCCAGCAGCTTAACCTCCTGGGATACGCAGTATTTT. Combining the CDR3 with reference TRBV11-2 and TRBJ2-3 gives the whole variable domain EAGVAQSPRYKIIEKRQSVAFWCNPISGHATLYWYQQILGQGPKLLIQFQNNGVVDDSQLPKDRFSAERLKGVDSTLKIQPAKLEDSAVYLCASSLTSWDTQYFGPGTRLTVL.

About this clonotype itself: It may be a read error: a sequence one base away is much more abundant. The conserved phenylalanine or tryptophan is not found at the CDR3 terminus, so this likely reflects a read error. The rearrangement joins TRBV7-2 to TRBJ1-2; a possible D gene is TRBD1 (5 bases). The CDR3 runs to 13 residues. V lost 1 base and J 8 bases, leaving 11 bases between the germline ends. Germline V lookup: CDR1 SGHTA, CDR2 FQGNSA. Here the CDR3 reads CASSLGGIKGYTC. Here the CDR3 DNA reads TGTGCCAGCAGCTTAGGGGGGATTAAGGGCTACACCTGC.

V and J are TRBV7-9 and TRBJ1-6; unclear D gene. The CDR3 covers 14 residues. Germline CDR1 SEHNR, CDR2 FQNEAQ (reference sequence). Between the trimmed V and J ends, which lost 1 base and 5 bases, there was a span of 6 bases. The CDR3 spells CASSLGHHNSPLHF. CDR3 sequence (DNA): TGTGCCAGCAGCTTAGGACACCATAATTCACCCCTCCACTTT.